These T cell receptor beta chains were read from a single sample in a study of blood T cell repertoires in COVID-19. Generated by immunoSEQ multiplex PCR, the TCRdb table keeps only in-frame clones and is missing some. The data hold a few hundred thousand clones, with under 95% observed a single time. The source material was PBMCs or T cells enriched from blood (not recorded which). These TCRs come from a woman aged 30 to 39 who had recovered from COVID-19. Both conserved end residues are part of each CDR3. The order of the fields is D gene, J gene, V gene, clone size, CDR3 DNA, CDR3 protein. A D gene is named only where the DNA matches it firmly. Where a row states a size, it is once, few, many or the class of an expanded clone; other rows omit it.

TRBD1,TRBJ1-4,TRBV2,-,TGTGCCAGCAGGGCTAATCGGGACAGGGAGGCAAAACTGTTTTTT,CASRANRDREAKLFF
TRBD2,TRBJ2-7,TRBV6-2/TRBV6-3,-,TGTGCCAGCAGTAAGAATAGCGGGGGAGGCTACGAGCAGTACTTC,CASSKNSGGGYEQYF
-,TRBJ2-7,TRBV28,-,TGTGCTGTCGGGGACGAGCAGTACTTC,CAVGDEQYF
-,TRBJ2-5,TRBV7-2,once,TGTGCCAGCAGCTTAGCGCTTCTCGTGGGGCCGCAGGGGACCCAGTACTTC,CASSLALLVGPQGTQYF
TRBD2,TRBJ2-5,TRBV5-1,-,TGCGCCAGCCAAACATTAGCGGGGGTGAGGGAGACCCAGTACTTC,CASQTLAGVRETQYF
TRBD2,TRBJ2-3,TRBV3-1/TRBV3-2,once,TGTGCCAGCAGCCAATATCTAGCGGGCACCGTAACCACAGATACGCAGTATTTT,CASSQYLAGTVTTDTQYF
TRBD1,TRBJ1-4,TRBV4-2,-,TGTGCCAGCAGCCTGGACAGGGCGGATGAAAAACTGTTTTTT,CASSLDRADEKLFF
TRBD2,TRBJ2-7,TRBV11-3,-,TGTGCCAGCAGCTATGGACTAGCCGGGAAGAGCGAGCAGTACTTC,CASSYGLAGKSEQYF
-,TRBJ2-1,TRBV9,-,TGTGCCAGCAGCGTAGCAGGACAGCTAAACAATGAGCAGTTCTTC,CASSVAGQLNNEQFF
-,TRBJ2-7,TRBV4-1,-,TGCGCCAGCAGCCAAGAGCGCAGGGATTACGAGCAGTACTTC,CASSQERRDYEQYF
TRBD1,TRBJ1-5,TRBV2,once,TGTGCCAGCAGTGGGGACAGAAACAATCAGCCCCAGCATTTT,CASSGDRNNQPQHF
-,TRBJ1-3,TRBV5-1,-,TGCGCCAGCAGCGCCGCAGGGATCTCTGGAAACACCATATATTTT,CASSAAGISGNTIYF
TRBD2,TRBJ2-7,TRBV4-2,-,TGTGCCAGCAGCCTGACTAGCGGGAGTTCCCACGAGCAGTACTTC,CASSLTSGSSHEQYF
-,TRBJ1-2,TRBV12-2,many,TGTGCAAGTCGCTTCGTCCTTGGCTACACCTTC,CASRFVLGYTF
TRBD1,TRBJ2-2,TRBV7-6,-,TGTGCCAGCAGCTCCCCGTCAGGACAGGGGGACACCGGGGAGCTGTTTTTT,CASSSPSGQGDTGELFF
TRBD1,TRBJ1-1,TRBV27,-,TGTGCCAGCACCCAGGGGGCAGTATGGGGTGAAGCTTTCTTT,CASTQGAVWGEAFF
TRBD2,TRBJ2-7,TRBV6-5,once,TGTGCCAGCAGTCATACTAGCGGGAGTGACGAGCAGTACTTC,CASSHTSGSDEQYF
TRBD1,TRBJ2-3,TRBV10-3,-,TGTGCCATCAGTGAACGGGCAGGGGGCCGTCCAGATACGCAGTATTTT,CAISERAGGRPDTQYF
TRBD1,TRBJ1-1,TRBV5-1,-,TGCGCCAGCAGCTCACGGACAGGGACGAACACTGAAGCTTTCTTT,CASSSRTGTNTEAFF
TRBD1,TRBJ1-5,TRBV27,-,TGTGCCAGCAGGCATGGACAGGGGGCTCAGCCCCAGCATTTT,CASRHGQGAQPQHF
-,TRBJ1-1,TRBV21-1,-,TGTGCCAGCAGCACTAAAAAAAGGGGGAACACTGAAGCTTTCTTT,CASSTKKRGNTEAFF
TRBD1,TRBJ2-7,TRBV5-6,-,TGTGCCAGCAGCCGAGGACAGGGGCACTCCTACGAGCAGTACTTC,CASSRGQGHSYEQYF
-,TRBJ2-7,TRBV5-6,-,TGTGCCAGCAGTTACACGACAGGAACCTACGAGCAGTACTTC,CASSYTTGTYEQYF
TRBD1,TRBJ2-5,TRBV28,-,TGTGCCAGCCCCCCCCCGGCGACAGGGGGCTGGGAGACCCAGTACTTC,CASPPPATGGWETQYF
-,TRBJ2-2,TRBV3-1/TRBV3-2,few,TGTGCCAGCAGCCAATCCGCGGGCCAGACCGGGGAGCTGTTTTTT,CASSQSAGQTGELFF
TRBD1,TRBJ1-1,TRBV6-2/TRBV6-3,-,TGTGCCAGCAGTTACCTAATCAGGGGGCAAACGAACACTGAAGCTTTCTTT,CASSYLIRGQTNTEAFF